This T cell receptor (beta chain) originates from a study of regulatory and conventional T cells in RAG deficiency. The study's findings and limits: These Omenn syndrome Treg sorts may hold peripherally activated cells instead. Shorter CDR3s in all patient subsets; >90% Treg-Tconv overlap in Omenn. Omenn syndrome and CID/AS patients had roughly 100-fold fewer unique Treg TCR beta sequences, versus approximately 10-fold elsewhere.

Clones were read by immunoSEQ multiplex PCR, and TCRdb kept only the in-frame ones, dropping some. The sample holds fewer than 20,000 clones, about nine tenths seen once. Details on this clone: Its cognate antigen is unknown.

Blood CD4+ CD25-high CD127-low regulatory T cells supplied the genomic DNA template. V shed 2 bases and J shed 4 bases, with 8 bases lying between them. The CDR3 is 13 residues long. Germline V CDR1 and CDR2: ENHRY, SYGVKD. In addition, the sample was reused for a study of regulatory T cells. As that report states: Primers: 52 TRBV forward and 13 TRBJ reverse. Regulatory T cells showed the strongest V-J pair restriction and V/J gene skewing among patient repertoires.

The chain couples TRBV10-3 to TRBJ1-1, with unresolved D. The sample was Tregs sorted from blood. The TCR was taken from a human donor in good health. CDR3 protein: CAISERAGTEAFF. The CDR3 coding sequence is TGTGCCATCAGTGAGAGGGCGGGCACTGAAGCTTTCTTT.